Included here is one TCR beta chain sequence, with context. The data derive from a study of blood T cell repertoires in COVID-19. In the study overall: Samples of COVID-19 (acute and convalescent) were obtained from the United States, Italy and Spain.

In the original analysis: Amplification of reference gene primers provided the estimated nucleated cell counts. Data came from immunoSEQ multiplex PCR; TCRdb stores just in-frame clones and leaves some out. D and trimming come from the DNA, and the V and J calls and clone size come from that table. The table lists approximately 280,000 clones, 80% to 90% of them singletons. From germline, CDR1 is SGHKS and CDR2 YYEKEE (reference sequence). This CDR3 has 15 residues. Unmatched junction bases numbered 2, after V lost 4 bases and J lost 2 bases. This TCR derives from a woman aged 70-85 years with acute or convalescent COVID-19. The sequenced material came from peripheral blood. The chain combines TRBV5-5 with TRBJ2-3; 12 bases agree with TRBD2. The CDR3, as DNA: TGTGCCAGCAGCAGACTAGCGGGGGACACAGATACGCAGTATTTT. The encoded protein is CASSRLAGDTDTQYF.